This TCR beta chain was sequenced in a study of T cell responses to AZD1222 COVID-19 vaccine. Pooling covered second doses at about 4 or about 12 weeks. Overall study results and limits: Reports say nearly half of spike-specific TCRs go after unmutated variant regions.

The V gene end was trimmed by 8 bases and the J gene end by 3 bases; junction bases not matched to a gene: 11. CDR1 SNHLY and CDR2 FYNNEI come from the germline V gene. The CDR3 is made up of 15 amino acids. The assay was immunoSEQ multiplex PCR, and TCRdb's table has in-frame clones only and misses some. The sample lists about 160,000 clones; 88% were seen once. The count of this clone is one. Its antigen remains unidentified. The genes are TRBV2 and TRBJ1-1; 8 positions agree with TRBD1. The TCR sequence derives from an adult who received the AZD1222 COVID-19 vaccine. The material sequenced was peripheral blood, taken 28 days after the second AZD1222 dose. The CDR3 sequence: CASYMGDRRDTEAFF. The CDR3 nucleotides are TGTGCCAGCTACATGGGGGACAGGAGGGACACTGAAGCTTTCTTT.